This T cell receptor beta chain was captured by sequencing in a study of OX40 agonist ivuxolimab in advanced cancers. As for the study in general: Subjects had a mean age of approximately 60 years, with a range of about 23 to 90; around 80% were male. One hepatocellular carcinoma and a couple of cutaneous melanoma patients partially responded. Findings and limits, study-wide: Clonal expansion among partial responders at 0.1-3.0 mg/kg ranked near the lowest. On average, CD8+ T cells showed a greater number of expanded clones than CD4+.

Notes on this clone: Its specificity is not known.

Profiling relied on immunoSEQ multiplex PCR, and the TCRdb table lists in-frame clones only, not all of them. This table has about 83,000 clones, around 84% appearing once. Material: CD4+ or CD8+ T cells sorted from blood, obtained in a trial of the OX40 agonist ivuxolimab. This clonotype originated in an adult with an advanced solid tumor such as melanoma, head and neck, liver or kidney cancer.

DNA of the CDR3: TGTGCCAGCAGCTCTGGGGGCTCCTACGAGCAGTACTTC. Translated, it gives CASSSGGSYEQYF. The chain combines TRBV11-3 with TRBJ2-7, with D tentatively TRBD1 or TRBD2 (5 bases each). The CDR3 extends over 13 amino acids. Germline V gives CDR1 SGHNT, CDR2 YENEEA. Trimming removed 4 bases from V and 0 bases from J, with 7 bases in between.